This T cell receptor (beta chain) originates from a study of T cells after posttransplantation cyclophosphamide. Broader study findings: Blood and skin or GI T cell repertoires showed limited TRB overlap. Recipient CMV seropositivity and CMV reactivation strongly tracked TRB clonality. Later blood repertoires were often dominated by clones from the donor CD8+ memory compartment.

The protocol was immunoSEQ multiplex PCR, while the TCRdb copy is restricted to in-frame clones and leaves out a portion. Observed in the sample are 30,000 to 40,000 clones, none of them singletons. The V and J ends lost 0 bases and 3 bases respectively, with 6 bases between them. CDR3 size: 13 residues. Per the germline V gene, CDR1 is SGHRS and CDR2 is YFSETQ. Peripheral blood was collected from the related graft donor on the marrow donation day. The sample holds many counts of this clone. What it recognizes is unknown. The chain has TRBV5-1 and TRBJ1-2; the D gene is possibly TRBD1 (5 bases). This clonotype originated in a man aged 45 to 65 in good health, CMV-negative, and a related stem cell transplant donor. The sequencing input was PBMCs. DNA for the CDR3: TGCGCCAGCAGCTTGGGGGGCGACTATGGCTACACCTTC. This sequence encodes CASSLGGDYGYTF.